This entry lists 29 T cell receptor beta chains sequenced from one sample in a study of blood T cells in healthy people across ages. Sample-barcoded 5' priming and a J-beta primer mix drove a second PCR of roughly 7 to 11 cycles. TCRdb processed the 5' RACE reads anew with MiXCR; each CDR3 protein has one entry. The sample has approximately 780,000 distinct CDR3 sequences, 20% to 30% seen once; the top ten hold around 3%. A further study also used this sample, focusing on T cells of mothers and their children.

The specimen was blood. The source is a boy aged 5-17 years in good health.

This clonotype has just a few counts. The chain is built from TRBV28 and TRBJ2-5, with D possibly being TRBD1 (6 bases). The end of the DNA is better explained by TRBJ2-7, so the J call may be wrong. Germline loops: CDR1 MDHEN, CDR2 SYDVKM. The CDR3 loop spans 16 amino acids. The CDR3 coding sequence is TGTGCCAGCAGTTTATGGGCGGCCCCAGGGGATGACGAGCAGTACTTC. Amino acid sequence: CASSLWAAPGDDEQYF.

This chain connects TRBV6-1 to TRBJ2-7; 8 bases fit TRBD1. This CDR3 is 15 amino acids long. CDR1 and CDR2 (germline): MNHNS, SASEGT. J was trimmed by 7 bases and V by 4 bases; bases with no gene match: 12. CDR3 protein: CASSGQDRARWEQYF. The CDR3 nucleotides read TGTGCCAGCAGTGGCCAGGACAGGGCCCGGTGGGAGCAGTACTTC.

The DNA for the CDR3 is TGTGCCAGCAGCTTGTCTTCCATCGCGGGTGAGGAGCAGTACTTC. Translating it yields CASSLSSIAGEEQYF. J is TRBJ2-7 and V is TRBV5-6; maybe TRBD2 (5 bases). V lost 1 base, J lost 7 bases, and 18 bases lay in between. This CDR3 is 15 amino acids long. CDR1 is SGHDT and CDR2 is YYEEEE in the germline V gene.

The V and J genes are TRBV10-3 and TRBJ2-5, with TRBD2 matching over 10 bases. V lost 3 bases and J lost 5; bases outside the gene matches: 9. Germline loops: CDR1 ENHRY, CDR2 SYGVKD. This CDR3 comprises 16 residues. CDR3 sequence reads: CAISEFGTSGKETQYF. In DNA form, the CDR3 reads TGTGCCATCAGTGAATTCGGTACTAGCGGGAAGGAGACCCAGTACTTC.

The table lists this clonotype with a few counts. This sequence joins TRBV5-1 and TRBJ1-1; D gene uncertain. Germline CDR1 is SGHRS and CDR2 is YFSETQ. The CDR3 loop spans 16 amino acids. Trimming took 0 bases from V and 6 from J, leaving 18 bases between them. This CDR3 reads CASSLAKARRGAEAFF. The CDR3 DNA reads as TGCGCCAGCAGCTTGGCCAAGGCTAGGCGAGGCGCTGAAGCTTTCTTT.

The chain recombines TRBV29-1 with TRBJ2-2, with TRBD1 matching over 10 bases. Germline V CDR1 and CDR2: SQVTM, ANQGSEA. This CDR3 spans 14 amino acids. V lost 4 bases and J lost 6; bases outside the gene matches: 5. The DNA for the CDR3 is TGCAGCGTTGTTGCGACAGGGGGCTCCGGGGAGCTGTTTTTT. It encodes CSVVATGGSGELFF.

The V and J genes are TRBV10-3 and TRBJ2-5; D could derive from TRBD1 or TRBD2 (7 bases each). In germline, CDR1 is ENHRY, CDR2 SYGVKD. The CDR3 contains 14 residues. V gave up 6 bases and J gave up 5 bases, with 16 bases separating them. The CDR3 DNA reads TGTGCCATCAGGGGCAGGGGGGGCGTGGAGACCCAGTACTTC. Amino acids: CAIRGRGGVETQYF.

The V call is TRBV10-3, the J call TRBJ1-2, with D perhaps matching TRBD1 (6 bases). The length of the CDR3 is 14 residues. CDR1 ENHRY and CDR2 SYGVKD come from the germline V gene. Trimming removed 6 bases from V and 4 bases from J, with 15 bases in between. The CDR3 DNA sequence: TGTGCCATCAGCCTAGACAGGAGGGGCTATGGCTACACCTTC. Translation: CAISLDRRGYGYTF.

A note on this clonotype: One junction end does not reproduce the germline sequence, and a read error may be involved. The V and J genes are TRBV5-1 and TRBJ2-6; D not certain. CDR1 and CDR2 from the germline V gene are SGHRS and YFSETQ. There are 17 residues in the CDR3. The CDR3 sequence: CASSLSQQDSEANVLTF. DNA for the CDR3: TGCGCCAGCAGCTTGTCTCAGCAAGACTCTGAGGCCAACGTCCTGACTTTC. Looking up the rest from reference TRBV5-1 and TRBJ2-6 gives the full variable domain: KAGVTQTPRYLIKTRGQQVTLSCSPISGHRSVSWYQQTPGQGLQFLFEYFSETQRNKGNFPGRFSGRQFSNSRSEMNVSTLELGDSALYLCASSLSQQDSEANVLTFGAGSRLTVL.

The chain employs TRBV6-6 and TRBJ2-5, with 7 bases aligning to TRBD1. The germline V gene has CDR1 MNHNY and CDR2 SVGAGI (reference sequence). Germline trimming cut 7 bases from V and 3 bases from J; bases unmatched to any gene: 11. The CDR3 length is 15 residues. CDR3 in amino acids: CASIKDPGTEETQYF. CDR3 bases: TGTGCCAGCATCAAAGATCCCGGGACAGAAGAGACCCAGTACTTC.

The chain recombines TRBV19 with TRBJ2-7, with 8 bases lining up with TRBD1. From germline, CDR1 is LNHDA and CDR2 SQIVND (reference sequence). Unmatched junction bases numbered 7, after V lost 4 bases and J lost 2 bases. The CDR3 covers 15 residues. The CDR3 DNA reads TGTGCCAGTAGTAAGGCGGGGACAGGAGCCTACGAGCAGTACTTC. Translated, it gives CASSKAGTGAYEQYF.

This clonotype was observed once. The chain couples TRBV27 to TRBJ2-5; the D is unclear. From germline, CDR1 is MNHEY and CDR2 SMNVEV (reference sequence). V shed 3 bases and J shed 7 bases, with 15 bases lying between them. The CDR3 spans 14 residues. The CDR3 DNA reads as TGTGCCAGCAGTTTTGAGGCTCGACCGGGGACCCAGTACTTC. Translating it yields CASSFEARPGTQYF.

V and J are TRBV7-2 and TRBJ2-2, with D unclear. The CDR3 covers 15 residues. Germline V lookup: CDR1 SGHTA, CDR2 FQGNSA. V shed 0 bases and J shed 0 bases, with 5 bases lying between them. The CDR3 DNA is TGTGCCAGCAGCTTAGCAAGAGCGAACACCGGGGAGCTGTTTTTT. This gives the protein CASSLARANTGELFF.

The rearrangement joins TRBV29-1 to TRBJ2-1; no clear D gene. In germline, CDR1 is SQVTM, CDR2 ANQGSEA. Trimming shortened V by 7 bases and J by 6 bases, and 7 bases separated the two germline ends. This CDR3 has 10 residues. CDR3 coding DNA: TGCAGCGCCCTTATCAATGAGCAGTTCTTC. Its translation: CSALINEQFF.

V usage is TRBV20-1 and J usage is TRBJ1-5, with D maybe TRBD1 (5 bases). Between the trimmed V and J ends, which lost 3 bases and 5 bases, there was a span of 11 bases. Germline CDR1 is DFQATT and CDR2 is SNEGSKA (reference sequence). CDR3 length equals 13 residues. Here the CDR3 reads CSARGGGDQPQHF. The CDR3 DNA follows: TGCAGTGCTAGGGGGGGGGGAGATCAGCCCCAGCATTTT.

Remarks on this clonotype: Its ends do not fully match the called genes, so a read error is possible. The rearrangement joins TRBV25-1 to TRBJ1-2, with TRBD1 as a possible D gene (5 bases). This CDR3 spans 16 amino acids. Germline-derived CDR1 and CDR2 are MGHDK and SYGVNS. The DNA for the CDR3 is TGTGCCAGCAGTGAATATATGGGAGGGGAGGCGTGGGGCTGCACCTTC. Encoded protein: CASSEYMGGEAWGCTF.

Only a few counts were recorded for this clonotype. The chain employs TRBV5-5 and TRBJ2-7; unclear D gene. CDR1 and CDR2 (germline): SGHKS, YYEKEE (reference sequence). CDR3 length: 13 amino acids. Trimming removed 4 bases at V and 4 bases at J, with 12 bases between. The CDR3 DNA follows: TGTGCCAGCAGCGCACCTGACAAATACGAGCAGTACTTC. Protein: CASSAPDKYEQYF.

The J gene is TRBJ2-6, the V gene TRBV6-6; D call uncertain. The CDR3 consists of 13 residues. The germline CDR1 and CDR2 sequences are MNHNY and SVGAGI (reference sequence). Between the trimmed V and J ends, which lost 4 bases and 4 bases, there was a span of 5 bases. The CDR3, as DNA: TGTGCCAGCAGTTCCCTCGGGGCCAACGTCCTGACTTTC. It yields the protein CASSSLGANVLTF.

V is TRBV3-1 and J is TRBJ2-2; either TRBD1 or TRBD2 may supply D (5 bases each). V was shortened by 1 base and J by 8 bases, with 11 bases between the two germline ends. Germline CDR1 is LGHDT and CDR2 is YNNKEL (reference sequence). The CDR3 has 14 amino acids. The CDR3 DNA reads TGTGCCAGCAGCCAAGTTGTGGGGGAGGGGGAGCTGTTTTTT. The encoded protein is CASSQVVGEGELFF.

The V and J genes are TRBV20-1 and TRBJ2-3; maybe TRBD2 (6 bases). This CDR3 is built from 13 residues. Germline CDR1 DFQATT, CDR2 SNEGSKA (reference sequence). Trimming pared 7 bases from V and 5 bases from J, leaving 16 bases between. CDR3 sequence reads: CSGRGSNIDTQYF. The CDR3, as DNA: TGCAGTGGGCGGGGCAGTAACATAGATACGCAGTATTTT.

The chain joins TRBV27 to TRBJ2-2; D may match TRBD1 or TRBD2 (5 bases each). Per the germline V gene, CDR1 is MNHEY and CDR2 is SMNVEV (reference sequence). The CDR3 contains 17 residues. With 2 bases removed from V and 3 bases from J, the gap between germline ends came to 16 bases. The CDR3 coding sequence is TGTGCCAGCAGTTTAGGGTTTGAGGGGTTGGACACCGGGGAGCTGTTTTTT. Translation gives CASSLGFEGLDTGELFF.

This clonotype was found many times. This sequence joins TRBV20-1 and TRBJ1-2; 9 bases match TRBD1. This CDR3 spans 13 amino acids. V was clipped by 6 bases and J by 1 base; unmatched bases: 3. Germline loops: CDR1 DFQATT, CDR2 SNEGSKA (reference sequence). DNA of the CDR3: TGCAGTGCCCCGGACAGGGGTAACTATGGCTACACCTTC. This encodes CSAPDRGNYGYTF.

This rearrangement joins TRBV10-2 to TRBJ2-7, with D unclear. The V end was cut by 0 bases, the J end by 6 bases, with 12 bases between. CDR3 length: 14 amino acids. Germline V gene data show CDR1 as WSHSY and CDR2 as SAAADI. The CDR3 DNA is TGCGCCAGCAGTGAGTCACCAGGTTTTGGCGAGCAGTACTTC. It yields the protein CASSESPGFGEQYF.

V and J are TRBV27 and TRBJ2-7; D is ambiguous. Trimming removed 2 bases from V and 1 base from J, with 6 bases in between. Germline assignment: CDR1 MNHEY and CDR2 SMNVEV (reference sequence). CDR3 size: 13 residues. The CDR3 DNA is TGTGCCAGCAGTTTAACCTATTCCTACGAGCAGTACTTC. It encodes CASSLTYSYEQYF.

This sequence joins TRBV7-3 and TRBJ2-3; D is ambiguous. Trimming shortened V by 2 bases and J by 0 bases, and 9 bases separated the two germline ends. This CDR3 is 15 amino acids long. CDR1 is SGHTA and CDR2 is FQGTGA in the germline V gene. In DNA form, the CDR3 reads TGTGCCAGCAGCTTAGAGAGGCTCAGCACAGATACGCAGTATTTT. Amino acids: CASSLERLSTDTQYF.

V and J are TRBV7-2 and TRBJ1-5; no firm D call. Judging by the DNA end, TRBJ2-3 fits better; the J call may be wrong. Germline CDR1 is SGHTA and CDR2 is FQGNSA. This CDR3 has 13 residues. CDR3 coding DNA: TGTGCCAGCAGCTTAGGGTTCGATCAGCCCCAGTATTTT. Protein product: CASSLGFDQPQYF.

The chain recombines TRBV10-2 with TRBJ2-7, with 9 bases that match TRBD2. Looked up from germline, CDR1 is WSHSY and CDR2 is SAAADI. This CDR3 has 17 residues. V trimming: 2 bases; J trimming: 4 bases; junction bases outside the gene matches: 12. DNA of the CDR3: TGCGCCAGCAGTGAGCCATATAGCGGGGGCACCAGGTACGAGCAGTACTTC. Residues: CASSEPYSGGTRYEQYF.

This clonotype has a handful of counts. The CDR3 loop reads CASSSWESLYEQYF. The CDR3 nucleotides read TGTGCCAGCAGTTCCTGGGAATCCTTATACGAGCAGTACTTC. V gene TRBV12-3 or TRBV12-4 combines with J gene TRBJ2-7; D remains unclear. This CDR3 comprises 14 residues. V lost 4 bases and J lost 4, with 14 bases in between.

This clonotype showed up just a few times. This chain joins TRBV28 and TRBJ1-2, with 7 bases lining up with TRBD1. With V trimmed by 5 bases and J by 1 base, 10 bases remained unmatched. Germline values: CDR1 MDHEN, CDR2 SYDVKM. This CDR3 has 16 residues. CDR3 DNA: TGTGCCAGCAGTCCCTCCGACAGGGCCCTTAACTATGGCTACACCTTC. Protein product: CASSPSDRALNYGYTF.